Listed below are T cell receptor beta chains from one sample, sequenced in a study of brain T cells in children with intractable seizures. Profiled with immunoSEQ multiplex PCR; TCRdb holds only in-frame clones, not every one. The sample has 50,000 to 75,000 clones; 90% to 96% are singletons. Material: peripheral blood, obtained at surgery. These receptors were taken from a boy younger than two with focal cortical dysplasia and intractable seizures. The CDR3 runs from the conserved cysteine through the conserved F or W. A D gene is named only where the DNA matches it firmly. Some rows have no size entry. The others give once, few or many, or a class for an expanded clone.

TGTGCCAGCAGCTTAGTTGTATGGTCGAGGGGTTTTGGAAACACCATATATTTT CASSLVVWSRGFGNTIYF . TRBJ1-3 TRBV7-9 once
TGTGCCAGCAGCTTGTACAGGGCCGTCACTGAAGCTTTCTTT CASSLYRAVTEAFF . TRBJ1-1 TRBV5-4 .
TGTGCCAGTAGTATATCCCCTTCGACCGGATACAACACTGAAGCTTTCTTT CASSISPSTGYNTEAFF . TRBJ1-1 TRBV19 .
TGTGCCAGCAGCCCTGGGGGGTCCTCCTACGAGCAGTACTTC CASSPGGSSYEQYF . TRBJ2-7 TRBV9 few
TGCGCCAGCAGAGGGCAATACGGTCGAGATACGCAGTATTTT CASRGQYGRDTQYF . TRBJ2-3 TRBV5-1 .
TGTGCCAGCAGCCAAGGGGACAGGACCTACAATGAGCAGTTCTTC CASSQGDRTYNEQFF TRBD1 TRBJ2-1 TRBV4-2 .
TGTGCCAGCAGCCTAGGGCGGGACGGTAATTCACCCCTCCACTTT CASSLGRDGNSPLHF . TRBJ1-6 TRBV4-2 .
TGTGCCAGTAGTATTCTCCTCGGACAGGGGGCACATCAGCCCCAGCATTTT CASSILLGQGAHQPQHF TRBD1 TRBJ1-5 TRBV19 .
TGTGCCAGCTCACCCACGACGGGGACCTCTGGAAACACCATATATTTT CASSPTTGTSGNTIYF . TRBJ1-3 TRBV18 .
TGCGCCAGCAGCCACCGGACAGGGCGCTATAATTCACCCCTCCACTTT CASSHRTGRYNSPLHF TRBD1 TRBJ1-6 TRBV4-1 .
TGCGCCAGCAGCCAAGATCCGGGACAGAGAAATTCACCCCTCCACTTT CASSQDPGQRNSPLHF TRBD1 TRBJ1-6 TRBV4-1 .
TGTGCCAGCAGTTCACGAATAACCGGGACGGCGAGCTCCTACGAGCAGTACTTC CASSSRITGTASSYEQYF . TRBJ2-7 TRBV27 .
TGTGCCAGCACCCCAGCGGGTGGTGGGAGGTCCCTCACAGATACGCAGTATTTT CASTPAGGGRSLTDTQYF . TRBJ2-3 TRBV28 .
TGTGCCAGCAGCTTACTAGCGGGAGGGAACACCGGGGAGCTGTTTTTT CASSLLAGGNTGELFF TRBD2 TRBJ2-2 TRBV7-2 .
TGTGCCATCAGCACCGGGACTGCCTCCTACGAGCAGTACTTC CAISTGTASYEQYF . TRBJ2-7 TRBV10-3 .
TGCGCCAGCAGCTCCGGGACAGATGACACCGGGGAGCTGTTTTTT CASSSGTDDTGELFF TRBD1 TRBJ2-2 TRBV5-1 .
TGCGCCAGCAGCTTGGTGGAGGCATCCTACGAGCAGTACTTC CASSLVEASYEQYF . TRBJ2-7 TRBV5-1 .
TGTGCCACCAGTGACTACACAGATACGCAGTATTTT CATSDYTDTQYF . TRBJ2-3 TRBV24-1 .
TGTGCCAGCAGCTTGGCCAGCACAGATACGCAGTATTTT CASSLASTDTQYF . TRBJ2-3 TRBV5-4 .
TGTGCCAGCACCCTCCTCGGGGACAGGGGATATGAGCAGTTCTTC CASTLLGDRGYEQFF TRBD1 TRBJ2-1 TRBV27 .
TGTGCCAGCAGTGAAGGGCGGGGAGAGACCCAGTACTTC CASSEGRGETQYF . TRBJ2-5 TRBV25-1 .
TGTGCCAGCAGCCAAGAGGGTTCACCCCTCCACTTT CASSQEGSPLHF . TRBJ1-6 TRBV4-2 .
TGTGCCAGCAGCCCCCCGAGGCGGGAACTGAACAATGAGCAGTTCTTC CASSPPRRELNNEQFF . TRBJ2-1 TRBV5-4 .
TGTGCCAGCAGCCGTCCCGGGACAGGGACTGGCTACACCTTC CASSRPGTGTGYTF TRBD1 TRBJ1-2 TRBV5-5 once